The TCR beta chain under discussion was sequenced for a study of CD8 T cells in ankylosing spondylitis. Findings and caveats of the study: Reported data indicate significant enrichment of disease-linked clones within matched ankylosing spondylitis synovial fluid. Disease-linked clones displayed a CD8+ phenotype and appeared relatively rarely in peripheral blood.

This CDR3 contains 14 residues. Germline V lookup: CDR1 LNHDA, CDR2 SQIVND (reference sequence). Trimming cost V 6 bases and J 4 bases, with 16 bases left between them. With regard to this clonotype: The antigen is undetermined.

TCR beta libraries were made by quantitative 5'-RACE with molecular barcodes. TCRdb used MiXCR to reprocess the 5' RACE reads, holding one entry per CDR3 protein. The sample includes around 53,000 distinct CDR3 sequences, roughly 7.4% of them seen just once. The sequencing input was blood, either unsorted or a sorted T cell fraction (not recorded which). The chain recombines TRBV19 with TRBJ2-7, with D possibly matching TRBD1 (6 bases). This sequence originates from a female donor with ankylosing spondylitis or in good health (not recorded which). CDR3 protein: CASSQPQGRYEQYF. The CDR3 DNA reads as TGTGCCAGTAGCCAACCACAGGGTCGATACGAGCAGTACTTC.